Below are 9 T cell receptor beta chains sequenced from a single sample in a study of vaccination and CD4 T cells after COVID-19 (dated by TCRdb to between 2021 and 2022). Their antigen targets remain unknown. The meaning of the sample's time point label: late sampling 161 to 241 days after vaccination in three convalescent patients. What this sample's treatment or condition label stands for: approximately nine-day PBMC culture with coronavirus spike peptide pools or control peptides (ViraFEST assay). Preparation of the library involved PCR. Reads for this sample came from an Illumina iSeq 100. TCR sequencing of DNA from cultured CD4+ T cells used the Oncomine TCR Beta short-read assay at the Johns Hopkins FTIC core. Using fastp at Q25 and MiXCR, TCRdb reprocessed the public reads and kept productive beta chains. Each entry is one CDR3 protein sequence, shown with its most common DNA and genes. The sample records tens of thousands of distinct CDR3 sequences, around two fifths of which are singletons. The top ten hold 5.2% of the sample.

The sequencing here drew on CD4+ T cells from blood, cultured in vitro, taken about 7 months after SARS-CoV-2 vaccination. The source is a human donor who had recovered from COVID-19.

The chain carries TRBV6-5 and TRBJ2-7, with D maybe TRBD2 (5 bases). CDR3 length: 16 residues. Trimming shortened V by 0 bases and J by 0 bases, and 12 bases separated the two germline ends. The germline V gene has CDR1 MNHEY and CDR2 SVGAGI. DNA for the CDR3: TGTGCCAGCAGTTACTCGGCGGGTAGGAGCTCCTACGAGCAGTACTTC. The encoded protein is CASSYSAGRSSYEQYF.

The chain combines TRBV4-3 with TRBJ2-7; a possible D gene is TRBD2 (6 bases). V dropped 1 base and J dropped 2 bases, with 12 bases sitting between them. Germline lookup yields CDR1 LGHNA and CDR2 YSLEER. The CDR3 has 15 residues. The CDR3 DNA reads TGCGCCAGCAGCCAAGCTGCGGGGCGGACCTACGAGCAGTACTTC. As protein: CASSQAAGRTYEQYF.

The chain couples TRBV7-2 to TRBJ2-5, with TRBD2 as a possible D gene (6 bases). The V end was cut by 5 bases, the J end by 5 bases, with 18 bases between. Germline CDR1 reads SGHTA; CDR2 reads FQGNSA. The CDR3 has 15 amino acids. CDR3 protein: CASSQAGSGWETQYF. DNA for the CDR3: TGTGCCAGCAGCCAGGCGGGGAGCGGGTGGGAGACCCAGTACTTC.

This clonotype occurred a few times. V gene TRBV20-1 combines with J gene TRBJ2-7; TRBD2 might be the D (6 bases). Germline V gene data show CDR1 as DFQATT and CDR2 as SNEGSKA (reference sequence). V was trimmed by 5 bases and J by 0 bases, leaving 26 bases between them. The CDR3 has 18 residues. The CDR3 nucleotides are TGCAGTGCTCCACATCCCCCGTCCGGGACTCAGAGCTCCTACGAGCAGTACTTC. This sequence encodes CSAPHPPSGTQSSYEQYF.

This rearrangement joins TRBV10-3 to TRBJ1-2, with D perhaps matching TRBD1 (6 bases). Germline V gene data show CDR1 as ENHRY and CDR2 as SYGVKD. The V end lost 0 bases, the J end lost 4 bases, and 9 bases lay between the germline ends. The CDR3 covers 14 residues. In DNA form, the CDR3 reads TGTGCCATCAGTGAGTCCGTAGGGGGCTATGGCTACACCTTC. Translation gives CAISESVGGYGYTF.

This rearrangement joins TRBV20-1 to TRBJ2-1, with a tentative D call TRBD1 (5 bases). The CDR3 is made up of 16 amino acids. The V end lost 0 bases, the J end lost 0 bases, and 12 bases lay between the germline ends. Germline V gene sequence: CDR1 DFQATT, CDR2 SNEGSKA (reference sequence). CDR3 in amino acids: CSARDIQGVSYNEQFF. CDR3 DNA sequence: TGCAGTGCTAGAGACATCCAGGGCGTCTCCTACAATGAGCAGTTCTTC.

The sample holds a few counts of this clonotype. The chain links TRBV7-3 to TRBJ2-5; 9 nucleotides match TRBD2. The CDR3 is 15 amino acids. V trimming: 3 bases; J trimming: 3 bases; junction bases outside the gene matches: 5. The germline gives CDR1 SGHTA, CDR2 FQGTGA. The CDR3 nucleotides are TGTGCCAGCAGCTTGTCTAGCGGGGAAGAAGAGACCCAGTACTTC. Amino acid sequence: CASSLSSGEEETQYF.

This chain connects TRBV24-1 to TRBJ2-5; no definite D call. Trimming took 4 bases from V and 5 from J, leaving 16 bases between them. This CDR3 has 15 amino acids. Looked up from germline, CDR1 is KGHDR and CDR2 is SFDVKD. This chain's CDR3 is CATSDLTRGSETQYF. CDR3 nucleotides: TGTGCCACCAGTGACCTTACCAGAGGCAGCGAGACCCAGTACTTC.

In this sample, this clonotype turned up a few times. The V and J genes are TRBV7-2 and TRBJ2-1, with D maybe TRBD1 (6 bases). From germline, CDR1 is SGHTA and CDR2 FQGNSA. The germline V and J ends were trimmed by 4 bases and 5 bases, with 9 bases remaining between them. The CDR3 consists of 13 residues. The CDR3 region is CASSSTGNNEQFF. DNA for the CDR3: TGTGCCAGCAGCTCGACAGGCAACAATGAGCAGTTCTTC.